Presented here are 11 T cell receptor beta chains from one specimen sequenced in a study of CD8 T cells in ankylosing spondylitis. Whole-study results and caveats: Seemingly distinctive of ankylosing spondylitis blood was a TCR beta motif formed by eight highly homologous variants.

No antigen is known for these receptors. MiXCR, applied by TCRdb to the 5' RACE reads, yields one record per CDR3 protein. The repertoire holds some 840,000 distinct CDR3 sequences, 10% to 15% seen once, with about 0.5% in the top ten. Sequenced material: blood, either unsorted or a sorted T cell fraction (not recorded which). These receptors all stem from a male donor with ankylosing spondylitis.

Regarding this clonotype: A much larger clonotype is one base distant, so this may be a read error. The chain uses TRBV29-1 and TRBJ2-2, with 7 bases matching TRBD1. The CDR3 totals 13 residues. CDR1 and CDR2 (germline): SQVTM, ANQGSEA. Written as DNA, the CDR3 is TGCAGCGTTGAAGAAGGGGGCACCGGGGAGCTGTCTTTT. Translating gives CSVEEGGTGELSF.

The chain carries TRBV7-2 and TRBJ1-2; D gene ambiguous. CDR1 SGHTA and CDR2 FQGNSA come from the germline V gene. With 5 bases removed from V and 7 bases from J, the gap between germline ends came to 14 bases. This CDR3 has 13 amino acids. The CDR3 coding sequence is TGTGCCAGCAGCCAAACGTTGGACTTTGGCTACACCTTC. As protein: CASSQTLDFGYTF.

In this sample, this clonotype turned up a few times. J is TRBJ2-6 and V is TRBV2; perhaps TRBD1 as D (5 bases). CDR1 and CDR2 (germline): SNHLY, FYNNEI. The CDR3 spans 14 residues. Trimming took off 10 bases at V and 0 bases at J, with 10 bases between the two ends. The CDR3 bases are TGTGCCAATACAGGCGACTCTGGGGCCAACGTCCTGACTTTC. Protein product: CANTGDSGANVLTF.

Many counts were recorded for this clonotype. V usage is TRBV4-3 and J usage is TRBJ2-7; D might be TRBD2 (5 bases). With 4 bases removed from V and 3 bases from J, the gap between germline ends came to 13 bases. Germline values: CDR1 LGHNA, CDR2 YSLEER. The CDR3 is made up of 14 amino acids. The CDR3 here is CASSLESGVYEQYF. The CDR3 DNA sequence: TGCGCCAGCAGCCTGGAAAGCGGTGTCTACGAGCAGTACTTC.

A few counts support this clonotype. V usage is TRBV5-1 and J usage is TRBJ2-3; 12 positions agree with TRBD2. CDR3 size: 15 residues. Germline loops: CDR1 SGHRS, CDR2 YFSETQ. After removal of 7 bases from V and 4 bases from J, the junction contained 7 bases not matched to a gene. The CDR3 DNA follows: TGCGCCAGCGGACTAGCGGGAAGGGGTCCAGATACGCAGTATTTT. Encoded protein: CASGLAGRGPDTQYF. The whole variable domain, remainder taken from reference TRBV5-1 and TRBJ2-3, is KAGVTQTPRYLIKTRGQQVTLSCSPISGHRSVSWYQQTPGQGLQFLFEYFSETQRNKGNFPGRFSGRQFSNSRSEMNVSTLELGDSALYLCASGLAGRGPDTQYFGPGTRLTVL.

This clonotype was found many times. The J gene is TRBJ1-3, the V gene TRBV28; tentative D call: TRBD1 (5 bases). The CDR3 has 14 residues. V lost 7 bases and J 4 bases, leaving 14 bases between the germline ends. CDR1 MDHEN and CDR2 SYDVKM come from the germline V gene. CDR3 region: CASNSLGPGNTIYF. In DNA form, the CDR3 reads TGTGCCAGCAACTCATTGGGGCCCGGAAACACCATATATTTT.

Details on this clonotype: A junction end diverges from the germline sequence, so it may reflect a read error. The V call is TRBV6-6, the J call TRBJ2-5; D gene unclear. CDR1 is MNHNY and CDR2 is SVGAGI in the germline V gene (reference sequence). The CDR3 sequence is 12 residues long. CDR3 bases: TGTGCCAGCAGCTCCGGATCGCGCAGATCCCACTTC. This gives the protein CASSSGSRRSHF.

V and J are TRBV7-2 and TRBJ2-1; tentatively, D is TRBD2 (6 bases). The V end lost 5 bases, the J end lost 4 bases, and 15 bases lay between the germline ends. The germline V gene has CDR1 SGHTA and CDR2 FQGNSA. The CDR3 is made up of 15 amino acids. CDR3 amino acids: CASSLTRGFYNEQFF. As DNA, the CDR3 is TGTGCCAGCAGCCTGACTAGGGGCTTTTACAATGAGCAGTTCTTC.

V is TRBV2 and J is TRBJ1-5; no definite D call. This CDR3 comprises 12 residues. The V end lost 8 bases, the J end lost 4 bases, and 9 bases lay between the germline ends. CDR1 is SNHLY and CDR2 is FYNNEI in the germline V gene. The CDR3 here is CASHAANQPQHF. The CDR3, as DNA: TGTGCCAGCCATGCGGCTAATCAGCCCCAGCATTTT.

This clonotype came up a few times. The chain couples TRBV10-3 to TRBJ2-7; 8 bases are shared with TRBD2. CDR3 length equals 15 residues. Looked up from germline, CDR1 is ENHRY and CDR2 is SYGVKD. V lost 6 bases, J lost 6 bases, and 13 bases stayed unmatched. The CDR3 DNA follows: TGTGCCATCAGCTTAACTAGCGGAGGGGGGCTCGAGCAGTACTTC. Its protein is CAISLTSGGGLEQYF.

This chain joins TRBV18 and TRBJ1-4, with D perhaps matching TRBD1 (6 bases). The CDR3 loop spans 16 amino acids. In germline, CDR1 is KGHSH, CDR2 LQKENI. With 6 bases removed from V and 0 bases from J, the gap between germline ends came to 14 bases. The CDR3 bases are TGTGCCAGCTCTCAAGGACAGCCTGCAACTAATGAAAAACTGTTTTTT. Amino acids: CASSQGQPATNEKLFF. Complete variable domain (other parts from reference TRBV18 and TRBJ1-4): NAGVMQNPRHLVRRRGQEARLRCSPMKGHSHVYWYRQLPEEGLKFMVYLQKENIIDESGMPKERFSAEFPKEGPSILRIQQVVRGDSAAYFCASSQGQPATNEKLFFGSGTQLSVL.